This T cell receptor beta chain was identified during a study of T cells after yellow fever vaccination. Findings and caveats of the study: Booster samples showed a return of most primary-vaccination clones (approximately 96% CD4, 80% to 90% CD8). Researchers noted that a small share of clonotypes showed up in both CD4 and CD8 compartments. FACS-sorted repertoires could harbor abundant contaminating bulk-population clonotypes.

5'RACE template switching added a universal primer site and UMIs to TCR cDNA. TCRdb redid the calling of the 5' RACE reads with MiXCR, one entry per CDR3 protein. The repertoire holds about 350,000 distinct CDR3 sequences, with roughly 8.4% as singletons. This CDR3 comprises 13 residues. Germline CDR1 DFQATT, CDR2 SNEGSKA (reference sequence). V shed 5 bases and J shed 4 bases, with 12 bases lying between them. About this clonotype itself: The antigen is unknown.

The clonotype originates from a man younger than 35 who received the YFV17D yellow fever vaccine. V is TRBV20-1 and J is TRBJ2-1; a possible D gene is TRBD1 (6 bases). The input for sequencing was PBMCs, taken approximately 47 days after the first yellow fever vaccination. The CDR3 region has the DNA TGCAGTGCTTTCGGACAGACATACAATGAGCAGTTCTTC. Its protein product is CSAFGQTYNEQFF.